These 26 T cell receptor beta chains were all obtained from the same sample, sequenced in a study of blood T cell repertoires in COVID-19. Repertoires were generated with immunoSEQ multiplex PCR, while TCRdb's copy carries only in-frame clones and drops some. The top ten clones hold around 0.92% of a sample with about 480,000 clones, 80% to 90% of them seen once. The sequenced sample consisted of peripheral blood. Source of these receptors: a man aged 18 to 29 with COVID-19, enrolled during active disease.

The chain is built from TRBV21-1 and TRBJ1-1; TRBD1 reflects the table's D call only, with no check against the DNA. TRBV21-1 constitutes a pseudogene. The CDR3 extends over 13 amino acids. Here the CDR3 DNA reads TGTGCCAGCAGTAACACAGGGGGGGCTGAAGCTTTCTTT. Its protein is CASSNTGGAEAFF.

This clone was recorded only once. The chain recombines TRBV30 with TRBJ1-1; a possible D gene is TRBD1 (5 bases). Trimming took off 2 bases at V and 7 bases at J, with 17 bases between the two ends. The CDR3 has 14 residues. CDR1 and CDR2 (germline): GTSNPN, SVGIG (reference sequence). CDR3 region: CAWSKSGVRDEAFF. In DNA form, the CDR3 reads TGTGCCTGGAGTAAGTCCGGAGTCAGGGATGAAGCTTTCTTT.

This rearrangement joins TRBV3-1 (or the pseudogene TRBV3-2) to TRBJ2-7; 8 bases agree with TRBD1. With V trimmed by 4 bases and J by 9 bases, 11 bases remained unmatched. CDR1 is LGHDT, CDR2 YNNKEL, per germline (reference sequence). The CDR3 extends over 14 amino acids. CDR3 DNA: TGTGCCAGCAGCCCAGGGACAGGAGGGGCTCGGCAGTACTTC. The encoded protein is CASSPGTGGARQYF.

This clone was picked up one time. The rearrangement links TRBV19 to TRBJ2-1; 7 bases map to TRBD2. Germline V lookup: CDR1 LNHDA, CDR2 SQIVND (reference sequence). The ends lost 6 bases at V and 8 bases at J; junction bases unmatched: 7. This CDR3 is 13 amino acids long. CDR3 sequence reads: CASRSGGGYEQFF. CDR3 nucleotides: TGTGCCAGTAGGAGTGGGGGGGGATATGAGCAGTTCTTC. Combining the CDR3 with reference TRBV19 and TRBJ2-1 gives the whole variable domain DGGITQSPKYLFRKEGQNVTLSCEQNLNHDAMYWYRQDPGQGLRLIYYSQIVNDFQKGDIAEGYSVSREKKESFPLTVTSAQKNPTAFYLCASRSGGGYEQFFGPGTRLTVL.

This chain uses TRBV18 with TRBJ2-2; 9 bases match TRBD2. Per the germline V gene, CDR1 is KGHSH and CDR2 is LQKENI. This CDR3 region has 15 residues. V was clipped by 1 base and J by 6 bases; unmatched bases: 3. The CDR3 DNA reads as TGTGCCAGCTCACCACATAGCGGGAGCTCCGGGGAGCTGTTTTTT. Residues: CASSPHSGSSGELFF.

This chain uses TRBV7-9 with TRBJ2-7; no firm D call. V gave up 5 bases and J gave up 0 bases, with 11 bases separating them. The CDR3 runs to 14 residues. Germline values: CDR1 SEHNR, CDR2 FQNEAQ (reference sequence). Here the CDR3 DNA reads TGTGCCAGCAGCCGGAGCTCAAGCTCCTACGAGCAGTACTTC. Protein: CASSRSSSSYEQYF.

The V call is TRBV19, the J call TRBJ1-1; tentatively, D is TRBD1 (5 bases). CDR1 and CDR2 from the germline V gene are LNHDA and SQIVND (reference sequence). CDR3 length: 14 residues. The ends were cut back, 5 bases at V and 0 bases at J, with 10 bases in the middle. DNA for the CDR3: TGTGCCAGTAGTCCCTGGGGCATGAACACTGAAGCTTTCTTT. Amino acids: CASSPWGMNTEAFF.

CDR3: CASSGQSGNQPQHF. In DNA, the CDR3 is TGTGCCAGCAGCGGACAGTCTGGGAATCAGCCCCAGCATTTT. This chain links TRBV2 with TRBJ1-5; perhaps TRBD1 as D (6 bases). The V and J ends lost 6 bases and 4 bases respectively, with 13 bases between them. This CDR3 spans 14 amino acids. Germline CDR1 and CDR2: SNHLY and FYNNEI.

The genes are TRBV6-5 and TRBJ1-6; a possible D gene is TRBD1 (5 bases). Germline values: CDR1 MNHEY, CDR2 SVGAGI. The CDR3 sequence is 14 residues long. V lost 4 bases to trimming and J lost 7 bases, with 11 bases between them. DNA for the CDR3: TGTGCCAGCAGTTCCAGGGTAAAAAATTCACCCCTCCACTTT. Translating gives CASSSRVKNSPLHF.

This chain joins TRBV2 and TRBJ1-1, with 7 bases that match TRBD1. With 4 bases clipped from V and 2 bases from J, the junction kept 10 bases outside the gene matches. Germline CDR1 is SNHLY and CDR2 is FYNNEI. The length of the CDR3 is 16 residues. The CDR3 region is CASSAYRGRSNTEAFF. CDR3 nucleotides: TGTGCCAGCAGTGCATACAGGGGAAGAAGTAACACTGAAGCTTTCTTT.

This rearrangement joins TRBV10-2 to TRBJ2-2; 7 bases are shared with TRBD1. Germline V gives CDR1 WSHSY, CDR2 SAAADI. Trimming removed 6 bases from V and 5 bases from J; junction bases left unmatched: 15. The CDR3 is 17 amino acids. The CDR3 here is CASSFLTWDSLTGELFF. The DNA for the CDR3 is TGCGCCAGCAGCTTCCTTACCTGGGACAGTCTGACCGGGGAGCTGTTTTTT.

The DNA of the CDR3 is TGCGCCAGCAGCCCCGTTCGTCGGGAGAAGAATTACGAGCAGTACTTC. Translated: CASSPVRREKNYEQYF. The chain carries TRBV4-1 and TRBJ2-7, with D possibly being TRBD2 (6 bases). Germline lookup yields CDR1 MGHRA and CDR2 YSYEKL. V dropped 4 bases and J dropped 4 bases, with 20 bases sitting between them. The CDR3 runs to 16 residues.

This chain joins TRBV10-3 and TRBJ1-5, with TRBD1 matching over 7 bases. Germline V lookup: CDR1 ENHRY, CDR2 SYGVKD. V shed 8 bases and J 5 bases; nucleotides not matched to a gene: 6. This CDR3 is built from 13 residues. The CDR3 reads CAIGDRAYQPQHF. Here the CDR3 DNA reads TGTGCCATCGGCGACAGGGCCTATCAGCCCCAGCATTTT.

The V and J genes are TRBV3-1 (or the pseudogene TRBV3-2) and TRBJ2-7, with 8 nucleotides matching TRBD2. Germline assignment: CDR1 LGHDT and CDR2 YNNKEL (reference sequence). The CDR3 is 13 residues long. Unmatched junction bases numbered 4, after V lost 6 bases and J lost 3 bases. The CDR3 bases are TGTGCCAGCAGAAGCGGGGGTGACTACGAGCAGTACTTC. Translated, it gives CASRSGGDYEQYF.

The V gene is TRBV9, the J gene TRBJ1-2, with D unresolved. The CDR3 has 18 amino acids. Germline values: CDR1 SGDLS, CDR2 YYNGEE. V was shortened by 3 bases and J by 3 bases, with 24 bases between the two germline ends. DNA for the CDR3: TGTGCCAGCAGCGGAGGCCTTATTAGGAGGGCTGTTGACTATGGCTACACCTTC. Translating it yields CASSGGLIRRAVDYGYTF. Combining the CDR3 with reference TRBV9 and TRBJ1-2 gives the whole variable domain DSGVTQTPKHLITATGQRVTLRCSPRSGDLSVYWYQQSLDQGLQFLIQYYNGEERAKGNILERFSAQQFPDLHSELNLSSLELGDSALYFCASSGGLIRRAVDYGYTFGSGTRLTVV.

J is TRBJ2-7 and V is TRBV27; 7 nucleotides agree with TRBD1. The germline V gene has CDR1 MNHEY and CDR2 SMNVEV (reference sequence). CDR3 length: 11 amino acids. The CDR3 loop reads CASSLEGQIKV. CDR3 DNA sequence: TGTGCCAGCAGTTTAGAGGGACAGATTAAAGTG.

This clone was counted once. V gene TRBV24-1 combines with J gene TRBJ2-3; TRBD2 aligns across 12 bases. Germline CDR1 reads KGHDR; CDR2 reads SFDVKD. This CDR3 is 17 amino acids long. With 3 bases clipped from V and 3 bases from J, the junction kept 6 bases outside the gene matches. Here the CDR3 DNA reads TGTGCCACCAGTGATCCCGGGACTAGCGGGCAAACAGATACGCAGTATTTT. This encodes CATSDPGTSGQTDTQYF.

This clone was seen a few times. The chain employs TRBV6-5 and TRBJ2-7; TRBD2 agrees at 7 bases. The CDR3 has 14 residues. Germline V CDR1 and CDR2: MNHEY, SVGAGI. Losses at the gene ends were 7 bases for V and 0 bases for J; bases not matched to a gene: 6. The CDR3 sequence: CASMSWEGSYEQYF. In DNA form, the CDR3 reads TGTGCCAGCATGTCGTGGGAGGGCTCCTACGAGCAGTACTTC.

The chain links TRBV3-1 (or the pseudogene TRBV3-2) to TRBJ2-7; unclear D gene. Germline V CDR1 and CDR2: LGHDT, YNNKEL (reference sequence). V shed 8 bases and J shed 4 bases, with 9 bases lying between them. The CDR3 covers 11 residues. For the CDR3, the DNA is TGTGCCAGCGTTCGAGGATACGAGCAGTACTTC. As protein: CASVRGYEQYF.

The chain joins TRBV5-4 to TRBJ2-1; no clear D. CDR3 length: 18 amino acids. The V gene lost 0 bases and the J gene lost 1 base, with 17 bases spanning the gap. The germline gives CDR1 SGHNT, CDR2 YYREEE (reference sequence). In DNA, the CDR3 is TGTGCCAGCAGCTTGGCCTCCCCGACTCGAGCGTCCTACAATGAGCAGTTCTTC. This codes for CASSLASPTRASYNEQFF.

The chain recombines TRBV25-1 with TRBJ2-3, with 10 bases lining up with TRBD1. After removal of 4 bases from V and 3 bases from J, the junction contained 7 bases not matched to a gene. This CDR3 spans 16 amino acids. Germline lookup yields CDR1 MGHDK and CDR2 SYGVNS. CDR3 sequence: CASSGRRDRGTDTQYF. The CDR3 DNA reads TGTGCCAGCAGTGGCCGCCGGGACAGGGGAACAGATACGCAGTATTTT.

The rearrangement joins TRBV30 to TRBJ2-1; maybe TRBD2 (5 bases). The CDR3 covers 13 residues. Germline lookup yields CDR1 GTSNPN and CDR2 SVGIG (reference sequence). Trimming stripped 3 bases from V and 4 bases from J, with 10 bases between. CDR3 in amino acids: CAWRGSSYNEQFF. The CDR3 nucleotides are TGTGCCTGGAGGGGGAGCAGTTACAATGAGCAGTTCTTC.

This clone was seen a few times. V and J are TRBV7-3 and TRBJ1-1; TRBD1 is a possible D gene (6 bases). Trimming removed 3 bases from V and 3 bases from J, with 11 bases in between. Germline V gene data show CDR1 as SGHTA and CDR2 as FQGTGA. This CDR3 is 14 amino acids long. CDR3 residues: CASSLEGQYTEAFF. The CDR3 coding sequence is TGTGCCAGCAGCTTGGAAGGACAGTACACTGAAGCTTTCTTT.

The chain has TRBV3-1 (or the pseudogene TRBV3-2) and TRBJ1-5; D unresolved. The CDR3 has 14 amino acids. Germline V CDR1 and CDR2: LGHDT, YNNKEL (reference sequence). The V gene lost 3 bases and the J gene lost 3 bases, with 9 bases spanning the gap. CDR3 residues: CASSHGVDNQPQHF. Here the CDR3 DNA reads TGTGCCAGCAGCCACGGGGTAGACAATCAGCCCCAGCATTTT.

The chain recombines TRBV4-1 with TRBJ2-2, with 10 positions matching TRBD2. Germline-derived CDR1 and CDR2 are MGHRA and YSYEKL. The J segment lost 11 bases and the V segment lost 3 bases, leaving 15 bases of the junction unmatched. CDR3 length equals 17 residues. The CDR3 nucleotides read TGCGCCAGCAGCCAGGGTCTAGCGGGAGAGGGGGGGAGAGAGCTGTTTTTT. It is translated as CASSQGLAGEGGRELFF.

The chain combines TRBV30 with TRBJ2-3; weak D call: TRBD2 (5 bases). The germline V gene encodes CDR1 GTSNPN and CDR2 SVGIG (reference sequence). Trimming stripped 4 bases from V and 2 bases from J, with 13 bases between. The CDR3 runs to 14 residues. The CDR3 DNA sequence: TGTGCCTGGAATTTCGGGATCCACACAGATACGCAGTATTTT. Protein: CAWNFGIHTDTQYF. Full variable domain (rest looked up from reference TRBV30 and TRBJ2-3): SQTIHQWPATLVQPVGSPLSLECTVEGTSNPNLYWYRQAAGRGLQLLFYSVGIGQISSEVPQNLSASRPQDRQFILSSKKLLLSDSGFYLCAWNFGIHTDTQYFGPGTRLTVL.